Below, 6 T cell receptor beta chains from the same sample are listed, as sequenced in a study of control samples from healthy donors and cancer patients. Assay used: immunoSEQ multiplex PCR; TCRdb lists only in-frame clones, some missing. Counted here are 100,000 to 150,000 clones, 92% occurring once; the ten biggest clones make up 0.58%. Input material: PBMCs. The receptors were gathered from a man older than 75 with head and neck cancer.

The chain joins TRBV10-3 to TRBJ2-7, with 7 nucleotides matching TRBD2. Germline values: CDR1 ENHRY, CDR2 SYGVKD. Trimming removed 7 bases from V and 5 bases from J; junction bases left unmatched: 14. The CDR3 is 15 amino acids. The CDR3 nucleotides are TGTGCCATCACCGATACTAAGGGTGCGGGAGACGAGCAGTACTTC. Its translation is CAITDTKGAGDEQYF.

The genes are TRBV12-3 or TRBV12-4 and TRBJ2-4; D gene uncertain. V was shortened by 3 bases and J by 5 bases, with 5 bases between the two germline ends. The CDR3 runs 12 residues. CDR3 DNA sequence: TGTGCCAGCAGTTTCGCGGAAAACATTCAGTACTTC. Residues: CASSFAENIQYF.

About this clone itself: Additional DNA sequences in this sample encode the identical CDR3. The V gene is TRBV11-2, the J gene TRBJ1-1, with D maybe TRBD1 (5 bases). The CDR3 loop spans 13 amino acids. Trimming removed 3 bases from V and 1 base from J, with 6 bases in between. The germline CDR1 and CDR2 sequences are SGHAT and FQNNGV. The CDR3 region is CASSFGGNTEAFF. CDR3 bases: TGTGCCAGCAGCTTTGGGGGGAACACTGAAGCTTTCTTT.

This rearrangement joins TRBV6-5 to TRBJ1-4, with D maybe TRBD1 (5 bases). V was clipped by 6 bases and J by 6 bases, with 17 bases between them. The CDR3 extends over 15 amino acids. Germline assignment: CDR1 MNHEY and CDR2 SVGAGI. CDR3 region: CASSLKGRVDEKLFF. Written as DNA, the CDR3 is TGTGCCAGCAGCCTAAAGGGACGAGTGGATGAAAAACTGTTTTTT.

The genes are TRBV7-6 and TRBJ2-1; tentatively, D is TRBD2 (7 bases). Trimming stripped 4 bases from V and 6 bases from J, with 16 bases between. The CDR3 runs to 15 residues. CDR1 SGHVS and CDR2 FNYEAQ come from the germline V gene. As DNA, the CDR3 is TGTGCCAGCAGCTCAACGACTAGCAGGGGCAATGAGCAGTTCTTC. It specifies CASSSTTSRGNEQFF.

The J gene is TRBJ2-1, the V gene TRBV6-5, with D tentatively TRBD1 or TRBD2 (5 bases each). V was pared by 5 bases and J by 4 bases, with 12 bases between. CDR1 and CDR2 (germline): MNHEY, SVGAGI. There are 14 residues in the CDR3. CDR3 loop: CASSRRDGYNEQFF. CDR3 in DNA: TGTGCCAGCAGTCGCCGGGACGGGTACAATGAGCAGTTCTTC.